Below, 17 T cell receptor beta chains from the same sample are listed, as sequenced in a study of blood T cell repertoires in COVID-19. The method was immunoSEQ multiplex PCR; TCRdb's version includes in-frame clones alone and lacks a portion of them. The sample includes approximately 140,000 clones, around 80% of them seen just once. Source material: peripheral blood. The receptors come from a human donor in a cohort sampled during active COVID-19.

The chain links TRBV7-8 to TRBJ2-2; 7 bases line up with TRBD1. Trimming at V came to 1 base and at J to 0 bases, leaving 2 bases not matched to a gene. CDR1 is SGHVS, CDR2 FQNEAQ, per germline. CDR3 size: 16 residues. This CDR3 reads CASSLVGTANTGELFF. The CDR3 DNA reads TGTGCCAGCAGCTTAGTCGGGACAGCGAACACCGGGGAGCTGTTTTTT.

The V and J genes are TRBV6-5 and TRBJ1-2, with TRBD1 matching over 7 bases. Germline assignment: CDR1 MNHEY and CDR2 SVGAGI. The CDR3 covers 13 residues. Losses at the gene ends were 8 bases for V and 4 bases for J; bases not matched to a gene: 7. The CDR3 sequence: CASQTGRIYGYTF. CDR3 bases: TGTGCCAGCCAGACAGGGAGAATCTATGGCTACACCTTC.

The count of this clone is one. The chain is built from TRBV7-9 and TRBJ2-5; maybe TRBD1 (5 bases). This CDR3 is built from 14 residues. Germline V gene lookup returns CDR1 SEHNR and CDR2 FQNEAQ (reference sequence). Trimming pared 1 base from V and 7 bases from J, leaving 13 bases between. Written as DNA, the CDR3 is TGTGCCAGCAGCTTAGGAGTAGGGGTCGGGACCCAGTACTTC. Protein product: CASSLGVGVGTQYF.

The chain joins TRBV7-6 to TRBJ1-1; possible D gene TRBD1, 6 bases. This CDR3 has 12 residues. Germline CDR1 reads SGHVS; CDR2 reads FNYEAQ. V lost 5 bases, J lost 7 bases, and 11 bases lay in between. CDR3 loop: CASSQTRGEAFF. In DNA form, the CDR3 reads TGTGCCAGCAGCCAGACCAGGGGTGAAGCTTTCTTT.

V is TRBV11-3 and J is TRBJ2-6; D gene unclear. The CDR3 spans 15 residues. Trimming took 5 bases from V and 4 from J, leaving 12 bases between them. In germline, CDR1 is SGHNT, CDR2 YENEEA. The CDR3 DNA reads TGTGCCAGCAGCCCCTTGGGCTCAGGGGCCAACGTCCTGACTTTC. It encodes CASSPLGSGANVLTF.

This chain's CDR3 is CASLDRGNTEAFF. The CDR3 nucleotides are TGTGCCAGCTTAGACAGGGGGAACACTGAAGCTTTCTTT. The V gene is TRBV6-5, the J gene TRBJ1-1, with TRBD1 identical over 8 bases. The CDR3 has 13 amino acids. The germline CDR1 and CDR2 sequences are MNHEY and SVGAGI. J lost 1 base, V lost 8 bases, and 3 bases had no gene match.

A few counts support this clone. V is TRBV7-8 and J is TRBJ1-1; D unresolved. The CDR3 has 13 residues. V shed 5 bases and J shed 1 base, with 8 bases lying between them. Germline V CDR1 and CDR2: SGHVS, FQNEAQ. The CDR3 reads CASSRSRNTEAFF. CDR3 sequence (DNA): TGTGCCAGCAGCCGTTCTCGGAACACTGAAGCTTTCTTT.

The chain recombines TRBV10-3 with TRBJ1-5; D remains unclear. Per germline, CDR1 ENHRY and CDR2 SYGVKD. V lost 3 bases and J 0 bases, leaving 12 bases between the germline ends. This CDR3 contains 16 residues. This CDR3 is CAISEMGSYSNQPQHF. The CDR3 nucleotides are TGTGCCATCAGTGAAATGGGGAGTTATAGCAATCAGCCCCAGCATTTT.

In DNA form, the CDR3 reads TGCGCCAGCAGCCAAGATCGGCGGCACCAAAACACCATATATTTT. This codes for CASSQDRRHQNTIYF. This chain links TRBV4-3 with TRBJ1-3; D not certain. Per germline, CDR1 LGHNA and CDR2 YSLEER. Trimming removed 0 bases at V and 6 bases at J, with 12 bases between. The CDR3 has 15 residues.

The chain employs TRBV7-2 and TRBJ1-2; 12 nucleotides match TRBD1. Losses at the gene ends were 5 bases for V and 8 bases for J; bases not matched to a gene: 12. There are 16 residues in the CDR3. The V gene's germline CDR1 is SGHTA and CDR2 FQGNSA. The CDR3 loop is CASSPMGQGASEGYTF. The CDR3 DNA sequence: TGTGCCAGCAGCCCCATGGGACAGGGGGCTTCGGAGGGCTACACCTTC.

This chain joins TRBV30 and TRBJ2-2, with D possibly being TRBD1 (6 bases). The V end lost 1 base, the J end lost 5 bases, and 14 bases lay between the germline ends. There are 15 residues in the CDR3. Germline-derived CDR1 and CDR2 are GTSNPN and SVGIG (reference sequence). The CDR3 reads CAWSAPYRATGELFF. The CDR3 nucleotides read TGTGCCTGGAGTGCCCCTTACAGGGCTACCGGGGAGCTGTTTTTT.

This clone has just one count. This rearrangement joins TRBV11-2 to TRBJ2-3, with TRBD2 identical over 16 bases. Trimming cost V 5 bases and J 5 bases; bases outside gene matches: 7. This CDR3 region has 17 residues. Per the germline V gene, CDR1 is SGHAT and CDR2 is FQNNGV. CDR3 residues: CASSPGTSGGAGDTQYF. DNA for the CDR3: TGTGCCAGCAGCCCAGGGACTAGCGGGGGGGCAGGAGATACGCAGTATTTT.

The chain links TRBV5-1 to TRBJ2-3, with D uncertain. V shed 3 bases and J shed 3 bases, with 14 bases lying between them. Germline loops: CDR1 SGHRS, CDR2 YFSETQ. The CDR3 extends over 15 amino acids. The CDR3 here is CASSSETLETDTQYF. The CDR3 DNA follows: TGCGCCAGCAGCTCTGAAACCTTAGAGACAGATACGCAGTATTTT.

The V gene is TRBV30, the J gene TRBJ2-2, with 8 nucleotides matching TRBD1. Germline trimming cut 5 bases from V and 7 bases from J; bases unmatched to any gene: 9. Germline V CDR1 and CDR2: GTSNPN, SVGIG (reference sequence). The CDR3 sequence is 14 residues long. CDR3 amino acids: CAWAVTGGIGELFF. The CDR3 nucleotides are TGTGCCTGGGCGGTAACAGGGGGTATCGGGGAGCTGTTTTTT.

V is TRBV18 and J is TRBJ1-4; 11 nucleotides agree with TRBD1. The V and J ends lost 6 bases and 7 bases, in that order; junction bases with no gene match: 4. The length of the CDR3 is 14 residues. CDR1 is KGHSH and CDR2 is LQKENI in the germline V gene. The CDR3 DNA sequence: TGTGCCAGCTCCGGGACAGGGGGAGGTGAAAAACTGTTTTTT. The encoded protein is CASSGTGGGEKLFF.

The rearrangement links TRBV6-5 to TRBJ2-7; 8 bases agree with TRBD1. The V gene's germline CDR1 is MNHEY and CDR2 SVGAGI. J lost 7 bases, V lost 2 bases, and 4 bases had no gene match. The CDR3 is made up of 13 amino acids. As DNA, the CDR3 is TGTGCCAGCAGTTACCAGGGGGCCGGGGAGCAGTACTTC. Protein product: CASSYQGAGEQYF.

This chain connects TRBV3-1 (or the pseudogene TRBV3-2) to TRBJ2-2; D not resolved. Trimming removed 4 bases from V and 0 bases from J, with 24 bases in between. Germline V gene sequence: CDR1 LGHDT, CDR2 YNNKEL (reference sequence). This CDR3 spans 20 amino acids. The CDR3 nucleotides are TGTGCCAGCAGCCCTAACCCCAAAGTTCAGGCAAAATCGAACACCGGGGAGCTGTTTTTT. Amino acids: CASSPNPKVQAKSNTGELFF.